This T cell receptor beta chain was captured by sequencing in a study of T-cell reconstitution after alpha-beta-depleted transplantation in children. TCRbeta library preparation incorporated unique molecular identifiers. MiXCR was run by TCRdb on the PCR reads, yielding one entry per CDR3 protein. The table records some 70,000 distinct CDR3 sequences, about 6.7% of them present only once. This clonotype has a count of ten or more. Germline V CDR1 and CDR2: SGHTA, FQGNSA. The CDR3 totals 14 residues. Trimming stripped 6 bases from V and 0 bases from J, with 9 bases between. V and J are TRBV7-2 and TRBJ1-5; perhaps TRBD1 as D (5 bases). Sequenced here: PBMCs from the stem cell graft donor, sampled from the stem cell graft. The clonotype comes from a human donor who donated a stem cell graft to a child with acute lymphoblastic leukemia. CDR3 amino acids: CASSYQGSNQPQHF. The CDR3 coding sequence is TGTGCCAGCAGTTACCAGGGTAGCAATCAGCCCCAGCATTTT.